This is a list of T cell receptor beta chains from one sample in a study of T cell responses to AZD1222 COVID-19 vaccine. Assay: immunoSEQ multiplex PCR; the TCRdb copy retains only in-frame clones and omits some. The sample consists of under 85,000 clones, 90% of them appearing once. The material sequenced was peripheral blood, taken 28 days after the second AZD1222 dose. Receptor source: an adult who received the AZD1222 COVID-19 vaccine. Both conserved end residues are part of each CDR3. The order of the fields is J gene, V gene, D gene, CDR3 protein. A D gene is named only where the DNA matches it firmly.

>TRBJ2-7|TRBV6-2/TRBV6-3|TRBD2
CASSYPRTSGDEQYF
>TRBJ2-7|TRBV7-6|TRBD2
CASSRGLAGSGEQYF
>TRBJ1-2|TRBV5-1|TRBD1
CASSLLPGTAGYTF
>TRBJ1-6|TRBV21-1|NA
CASSKVLQGLRGSPLHF
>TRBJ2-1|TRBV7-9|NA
CASSYRQGWDEQFF
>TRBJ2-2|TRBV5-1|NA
CASSYSLGTGELFF
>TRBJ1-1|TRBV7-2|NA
CASSLVWGLNTEAFF
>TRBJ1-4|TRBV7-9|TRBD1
CASSSTGAIEKLFF
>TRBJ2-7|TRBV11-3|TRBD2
CASSERLAGYYEQYF
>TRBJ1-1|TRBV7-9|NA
CASSLGWADKNTEAFF
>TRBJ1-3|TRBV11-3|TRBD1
CASSLTGGGNTIYF
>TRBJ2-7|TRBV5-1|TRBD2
CASSPRTSGVSYEQYF
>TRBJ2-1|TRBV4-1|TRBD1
CASSQDPGRGPYNEQFF
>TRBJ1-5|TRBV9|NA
CASSPRGGYNRYSNQPQHF
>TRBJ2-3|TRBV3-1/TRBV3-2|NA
CASSFRQAGSPQYF
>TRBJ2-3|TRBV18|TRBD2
CASSVRGGSTDTQYF
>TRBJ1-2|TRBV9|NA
CASSADVRGKRNHGYTF
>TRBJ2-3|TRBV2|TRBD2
CASKETSGGDTQYF
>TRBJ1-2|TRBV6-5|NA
CASSSFRGYNYGYTF
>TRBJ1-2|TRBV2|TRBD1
CASFRLGLNTGVGGYTF
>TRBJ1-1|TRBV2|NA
CASKLDTEAFF
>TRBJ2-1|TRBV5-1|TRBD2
CASSSGTSGWDEQFF
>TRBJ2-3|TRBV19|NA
CASSTGRSGDTDTQYF
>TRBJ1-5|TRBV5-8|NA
CASGRSNGEVQPQHF
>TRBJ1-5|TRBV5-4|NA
CASSLSGGGTNQPQHF
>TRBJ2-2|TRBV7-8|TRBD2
CASSLRAGGNTGELFF
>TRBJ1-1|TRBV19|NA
CASTPSGRGNTEAFF
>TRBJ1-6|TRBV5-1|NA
CASSLGGADNSPLHF
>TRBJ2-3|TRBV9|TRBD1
CASSATPGQGSVTDTQYF
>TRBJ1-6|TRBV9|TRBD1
CASSEPGQGESSYNSPLHF
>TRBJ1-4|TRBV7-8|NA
CASSLGGGGNEKLFF
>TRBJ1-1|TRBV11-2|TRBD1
CASSLFSTGAEAFF
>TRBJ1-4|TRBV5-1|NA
CASSLDRELFF
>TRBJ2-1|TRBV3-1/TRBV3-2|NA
CASSQDSASNEQFF
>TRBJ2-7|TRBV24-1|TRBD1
CATSDSTRGTGSYEQYF
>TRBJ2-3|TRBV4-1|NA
CASRSGEGVGDTQYF
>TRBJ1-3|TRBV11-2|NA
CASSPDRPHSGNTIYF
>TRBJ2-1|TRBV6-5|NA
CATHTLYNEQFF
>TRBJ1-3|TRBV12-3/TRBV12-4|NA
CASSSLFGNTIYF
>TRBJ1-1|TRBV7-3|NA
CASSLGVGLNTEAFF
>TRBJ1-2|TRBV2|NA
CASRLASEGYTF
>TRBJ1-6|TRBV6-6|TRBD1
CASRVTGGDSPLHF